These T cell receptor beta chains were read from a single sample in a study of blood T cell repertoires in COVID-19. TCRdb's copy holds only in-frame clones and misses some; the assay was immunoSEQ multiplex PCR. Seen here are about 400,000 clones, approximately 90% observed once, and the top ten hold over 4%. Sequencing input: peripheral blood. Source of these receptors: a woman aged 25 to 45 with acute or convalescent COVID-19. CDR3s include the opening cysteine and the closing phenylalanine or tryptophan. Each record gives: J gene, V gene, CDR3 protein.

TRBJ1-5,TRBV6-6,CASRLGQPNQPQHF
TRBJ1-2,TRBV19,CASNTGALNYGYTF
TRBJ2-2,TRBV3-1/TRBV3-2,CASSQDWGGGELFF
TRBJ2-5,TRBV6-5,CASSLQTGGETQYF
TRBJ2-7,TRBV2,CASNKGGTPPYEQYF
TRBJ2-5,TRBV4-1,CASSQDLKGLQETQYF
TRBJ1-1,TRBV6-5,CASSYSRNTEAFF
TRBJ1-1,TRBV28,CASSNTGHLNTEAFF
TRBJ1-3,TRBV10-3,CAISEGQGLDSGNTIYF
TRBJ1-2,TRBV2,CASTQSGESVYGYTF
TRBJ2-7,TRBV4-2,CASSQELQGGNEQYF
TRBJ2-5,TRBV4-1,CASSRAGGQETQYF
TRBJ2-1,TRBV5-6,CASSTDSSYNEQFF
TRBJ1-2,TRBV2,CASRRQGSGGYTF
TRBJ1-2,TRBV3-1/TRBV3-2,CASSQSSGTGGGYTF
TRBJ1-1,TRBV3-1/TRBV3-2,CASSHWGQVTTEAFF
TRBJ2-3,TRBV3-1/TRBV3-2,CASSQEDRPGTDTQYF
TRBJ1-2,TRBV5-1,CASSWEGIDGYTF
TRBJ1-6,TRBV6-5,CASSSRDLVSSPLHF
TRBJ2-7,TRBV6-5,CASSSFDSLAYEQYF
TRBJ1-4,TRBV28,CASSRQGREKLFF
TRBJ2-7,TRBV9,CASSVAGNPYEQYF
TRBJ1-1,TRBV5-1,CASSLGPGSNTEAFF
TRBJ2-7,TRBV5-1,CASSLQGGAEQYF
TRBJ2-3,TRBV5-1,CASSLVARQYTDTQYF
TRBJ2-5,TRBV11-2,CASSLMRGGSYGETQYF
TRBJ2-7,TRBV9,CASSVGTGGFYEQYF
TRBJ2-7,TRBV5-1,CASSFTGNEQYF
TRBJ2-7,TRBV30,CAWTGTDSYEQYF
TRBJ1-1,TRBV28,CASIPLGRRYTEAFF
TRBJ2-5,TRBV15,CATSREGSLGQETQYF
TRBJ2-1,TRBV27,CASSLYRGVDEQFF
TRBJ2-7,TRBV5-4,CASSYRGQPSYEQYF
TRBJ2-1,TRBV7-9,CASSEPGQGYNEQFF
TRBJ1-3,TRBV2,CASSLRGPAGNTIYF
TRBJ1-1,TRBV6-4,CASSNQRDRGNTEAFF
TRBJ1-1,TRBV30,CAWSGDRRTEAFF
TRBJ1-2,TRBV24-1,CATLESLSNYGYTF
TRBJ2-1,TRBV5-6,CASSNTGGPPNEQFF
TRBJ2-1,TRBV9,CASSEVGTTNNEQFF
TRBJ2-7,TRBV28,CASRSGVYYEQYF
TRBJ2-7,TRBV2,CASRRRSQGDEQYF
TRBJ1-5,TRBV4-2,CASSQGGTGDQPQHF
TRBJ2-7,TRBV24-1,CATSDRGQGGIDEQYF
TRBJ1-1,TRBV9,CASSVVSTGTEAFF
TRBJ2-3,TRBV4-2,CASSQEGRGGVLSTQYF
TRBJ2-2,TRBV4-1,CASSQLAGALTGELFF
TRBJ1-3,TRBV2,CASRPDREGNTIYF
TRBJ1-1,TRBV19,CARKDGTEAFF
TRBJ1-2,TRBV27,CASSPLATGYGYTF
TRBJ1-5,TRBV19,CASSIDSGQGVWSPYSNQPQHF
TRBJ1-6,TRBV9,CASSVRPGQQNSPLHF
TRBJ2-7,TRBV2,CAGTGTNSYEQYF